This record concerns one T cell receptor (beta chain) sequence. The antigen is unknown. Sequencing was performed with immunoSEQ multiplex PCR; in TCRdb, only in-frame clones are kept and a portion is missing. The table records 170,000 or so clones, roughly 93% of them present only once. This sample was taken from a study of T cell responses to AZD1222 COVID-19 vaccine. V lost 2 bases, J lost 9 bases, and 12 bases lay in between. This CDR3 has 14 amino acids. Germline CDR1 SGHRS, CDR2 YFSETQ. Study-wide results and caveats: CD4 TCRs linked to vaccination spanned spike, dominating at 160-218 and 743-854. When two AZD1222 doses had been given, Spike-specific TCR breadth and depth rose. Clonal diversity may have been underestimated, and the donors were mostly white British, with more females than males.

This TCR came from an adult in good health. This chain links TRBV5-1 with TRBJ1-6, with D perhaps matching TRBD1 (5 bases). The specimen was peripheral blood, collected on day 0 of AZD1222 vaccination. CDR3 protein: CASSFGTPRSPLHF. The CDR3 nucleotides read TGCGCCAGCAGCTTCGGGACTCCCCGTTCACCCCTCCACTTT.